These 12 T cell receptor beta chains originate from one sample sequenced in a study of blood T cell repertoires in COVID-19. Some clones are missing from TCRdb's copy, which holds only in-frame ones; the method was immunoSEQ multiplex PCR. The sample holds about 490,000 clones, around 85% seen once. What was sequenced was peripheral blood. All receptors derive from a human donor in a cohort sampled during active COVID-19.

The rearrangement links TRBV11-3 to TRBJ1-2; 8 bases line up with TRBD1. After removal of 4 bases from V and 3 bases from J, the junction contained 13 bases not matched to a gene. This CDR3 contains 17 residues. Germline-derived CDR1 and CDR2 are SGHNT and YENEEA. The CDR3 is CASSCPRQGRIDYGYTF. The CDR3 DNA reads TGTGCCAGCAGCTGCCCACGACAGGGGAGAATTGACTATGGCTACACCTTC.

The V and J genes are TRBV28 and TRBJ2-6; possible D gene TRBD1, 6 bases. The CDR3 has 17 amino acids. CDR1 is MDHEN and CDR2 is SYDVKM in the germline V gene. V was shortened by 4 bases and J by 4 bases, with 17 bases between the two germline ends. CDR3 coding DNA: TGTGCCAGCAGTTATCCGGGACAACTTTTCGGGGCCAACGTCCTGACTTTC. This gives the protein CASSYPGQLFGANVLTF.

In its sample, this clone was seen a few times. This chain connects TRBV7-3 to TRBJ2-7; D is perhaps TRBD2 (6 bases). CDR3 size: 15 residues. The ends were cut back, 3 bases at V and 0 bases at J, with 12 bases in the middle. Germline V CDR1 and CDR2: SGHTA, FQGTGA. CDR3 sequence: CASSFDGGSSYEQYF. For the CDR3, the DNA is TGTGCCAGCAGCTTCGATGGGGGGAGCTCCTACGAGCAGTACTTC.

This rearrangement joins TRBV5-4 to TRBJ2-3; D remains unclear. CDR3 length equals 15 residues. V was pared by 4 bases and J by 0 bases, with 12 bases between. The germline gives CDR1 SGHNT, CDR2 YYREEE (reference sequence). The CDR3 loop is CASSQRVTSTDTQYF. The CDR3 nucleotides are TGTGCCAGCAGCCAAAGAGTTACTAGCACAGATACGCAGTATTTT.

The chain joins TRBV5-1 to TRBJ1-2; the match to TRBD1 covers 9 bases. V shed 4 bases, J shed 4 bases, and the junction held 11 bases outside the gene matches. The CDR3 has 16 residues. The germline V gene has CDR1 SGHRS and CDR2 YFSETQ. The CDR3 bases are TGCGCCAGCAGCCTGAACCCACAGACAGGGGGCTATGGCTACACCTTC. Translated, it gives CASSLNPQTGGYGYTF.

This chain links TRBV5-1 with TRBJ2-2; perhaps TRBD1 as D (6 bases). Germline values: CDR1 SGHRS, CDR2 YFSETQ. The CDR3 covers 14 residues. V was cut by 3 bases and J by 1 base, with 7 bases left in between. Written as DNA, the CDR3 is TGCGCCAGCAGCTCGGGACAGAACACCGGGGAGCTGTTTTTT. It yields the protein CASSSGQNTGELFF.

This rearrangement joins TRBV6-5 to TRBJ1-6; tentative D call: TRBD1 (6 bases). CDR3 length: 16 amino acids. Germline loops: CDR1 MNHEY, CDR2 SVGAGI. The germline V and J ends were trimmed by 0 bases and 6 bases, with 12 bases remaining between them. The CDR3 DNA is TGTGCCAGCAGTTACTCTTCGGCCAGGGGTAATTCACCCCTCCACTTT. Its translation is CASSYSSARGNSPLHF.

The rearrangement uses TRBV3-1 (or the pseudogene TRBV3-2) and TRBJ2-3; 11 positions agree with TRBD2. The CDR3 is 16 residues long. Per germline, CDR1 LGHDT and CDR2 YNNKEL (reference sequence). The V and J ends lost 5 bases and 3 bases, in that order; junction bases with no gene match: 7. The CDR3, as DNA: TGTGCCAGCAGCTCCCGAGGGACTAGCGGTACAGATACGCAGTATTTT. This codes for CASSSRGTSGTDTQYF.

V is TRBV5-1 and J is TRBJ2-7, with 8 bases identical to TRBD1. CDR1 SGHRS and CDR2 YFSETQ come from the germline V gene. V was clipped by 4 bases and J by 7 bases; unmatched bases: 10. CDR3 size: 14 residues. CDR3: CASSPSTGAGEQYF. Written as DNA, the CDR3 is TGCGCCAGCAGCCCATCGACAGGGGCTGGGGAGCAGTACTTC. The variable domain in full, completed from reference TRBV5-1 and TRBJ2-7, reads KAGVTQTPRYLIKTRGQQVTLSCSPISGHRSVSWYQQTPGQGLQFLFEYFSETQRNKGNFPGRFSGRQFSNSRSEMNVSTLELGDSALYLCASSPSTGAGEQYFGPGTRLTVT.

The chain employs TRBV3-1 (or the pseudogene TRBV3-2) and TRBJ2-1; 7 positions match TRBD1. There are 14 residues in the CDR3. The germline V gene encodes CDR1 LGHDT and CDR2 YNNKEL (reference sequence). Trimming cost V 5 bases and J 7 bases; bases outside gene matches: 8. CDR3 DNA sequence: TGTGCCAGCAGCACCGGGACAGTCGTGAATGAGCAGTTCTTC. Translation: CASSTGTVVNEQFF.

The CDR3 coding sequence is TGTGCCAGCACCATGGACAGGATACCTGAAGCTTTCTTT. Residues: CASTMDRIPEAFF. This chain joins TRBV6-5 and TRBJ1-1; 7 bases agree with TRBD1. Germline V CDR1 and CDR2: MNHEY, SVGAGI. The CDR3 sequence is 13 residues long. The J segment lost 6 bases and the V segment lost 7 bases, leaving 8 bases of the junction unmatched.

The chain employs TRBV28 and TRBJ2-1, with 11 bases that match TRBD1. The CDR3 totals 17 residues. Germline CDR1 and CDR2: MDHEN and SYDVKM. Trimming removed 3 bases from V and 6 bases from J; junction bases left unmatched: 10. The CDR3 DNA sequence: TGTGCCAGCAGTTTGCATACCGGGACAGGGGGATTCAATGAGCAGTTCTTC. It encodes CASSLHTGTGGFNEQFF.